Listed below are T cell receptor beta chains from one sample, sequenced in a study of T cell changes during pregnancy in multiple sclerosis. Sequencing used immunoSEQ multiplex PCR; TCRdb keeps in-frame clones, though not all of them. In the table there are almost 35,000 clones, roughly 90% of which are singletons. The specimen comprised CD8+ T cells from peripheral blood mononuclear cells, sampled after pregnancy. These TCRs come from a female donor with multiple sclerosis, enrolled in a pregnancy study. Each CDR3 is given with its conserved first and last residue. Fields, in order: J gene, V gene, D gene, clone size, CDR3 protein, CDR3 DNA. D genes are given only for firm matches. Only part of the rows carry a size: once, few, many, or a class if the clone is expanded.

>TRBJ2-3|TRBV6-4|TRBD2|few
CASSDSSGGAADTQYF
TGTGCCAGCAGTGACTCATCGGGGGGGGCCGCAGATACGCAGTATTTT
>TRBJ2-7|TRBV6-1|-|-
CATFSYEQYF
TGTGCCACCTTCTCCTACGAGCAGTACTTC
>TRBJ1-2|TRBV9|TRBD1|-
CASSSQTGRDYGYTF
TGTGCCAGCAGCTCCCAGACAGGGCGGGACTATGGCTACACCTTC
>TRBJ1-2|TRBV7-9|TRBD1|-
CASSITGTGQGYTF
TGTGCCAGCAGCATAACCGGGACAGGGCAAGGCTACACCTTC
>TRBJ1-1|TRBV9|-|-
CASSVDPGGQLNTEAFF
TGTGCCAGCAGCGTAGATCCCGGTGGGCAGCTGAACACTGAAGCTTTCTTT
>TRBJ1-1|TRBV27|-|-
CASSSPRQAPSEAFF
TGTGCCAGCAGTTCCCCCAGACAGGCCCCCTCTGAAGCTTTCTTT
>TRBJ1-1|TRBV10-3|-|-
CAISRTDTEAFF
TGTGCCATCAGCCGGACAGACACTGAAGCTTTCTTT
>TRBJ2-7|TRBV18|TRBD2|-
CASSPNSGGAVGYEQYF
TGTGCCAGCTCACCAAATAGCGGGGGGGCGGTAGGATACGAGCAGTACTTC
>TRBJ2-7|TRBV9|-|-
CASSPGAQGFYEQYF
TGTGCCAGCTCGCCCGGCGCTCAGGGATTCTACGAGCAGTACTTC
>TRBJ2-1|TRBV11-2|-|-
CASSRWDKGPYNEQFF
TGTGCCAGCAGCCGTTGGGACAAGGGTCCCTACAATGAGCAGTTCTTC
>TRBJ1-6|TRBV4-3|TRBD1|few
CASSRRGQGNSPLHF
TGCGCCAGCAGCCGGCGAGGACAGGGAAATTCACCCCTCCACTTT
>TRBJ2-7|TRBV4-3|TRBD2|-
CASSQGSSGGTYEQYF
TGCGCCAGCAGCCAAGGATCTAGCGGGGGAACCTACGAGCAGTACTTC
>TRBJ2-1|TRBV4-3|TRBD1|once
CASSQVGQGNEQFF
TGCGCCAGCAGCCAAGTCGGACAGGGGAATGAGCAGTTCTTC
>TRBJ1-5|TRBV15|-|-
CATSRGWEGLNQPQHF
TGTGCCACCAGCAGAGGGTGGGAGGGTTTGAATCAGCCCCAGCATTTT
>TRBJ2-1|TRBV4-3|-|once
CASSQDTAPYNEQFF
TGCGCCAGCAGCCAAGATACAGCCCCTTACAATGAGCAGTTCTTC
>TRBJ2-1|TRBV4-1|-|-
CASSHLSSEQFF
TGCGCCAGCAGCCACCTTAGCAGTGAGCAGTTCTTC
>TRBJ2-5|TRBV13|TRBD1|-
CASSGDRLGETQYF
TGTGCCAGCAGCGGGGACAGGTTAGGTGAGACCCAGTACTTC
>TRBJ2-5|TRBV4-3|TRBD2|-
CASSQGRSGGGRQETQYF
TGCGCCAGCAGCCAAGGACGGTCGGGGGGGGGCCGCCAAGAGACCCAGTACTTC
>TRBJ1-1|TRBV13|-|few
CASSLGRSNTEAFF
TGTGCCAGCAGCTTAGGGAGGTCGAACACTGAAGCTTTCTTT
>TRBJ1-1|TRBV7-8|-|-
CASSLVGGGNTEAFF
TGTGCCAGCAGCTTAGTAGGGGGGGGAAACACTGAAGCTTTCTTT
>TRBJ2-1|TRBV9|-|-
CASSVVPQNEQFF
TGTGCCAGCAGCGTAGTCCCCCAGAATGAGCAGTTCTTC